A selection of T cell receptor beta chains follows, all from one sample in a study of T cell responses to AZD1222 COVID-19 vaccine. Some clones are missing from TCRdb's copy, which holds only in-frame ones; the method was immunoSEQ multiplex PCR. The sample shows about 150,000 clones, 90% of them seen only once. Sequencing used peripheral blood, obtained on day 0 of AZD1222 vaccination. The receptors were sampled from an adult in good health. Both conserved end residues are part of each CDR3. Not every row has a clone size; where given, it reads once, few, many or a size class.

j_call	clone_size	v_call	cdr3_aa
TRBJ2-1	.	TRBV2	CASQGYRGSYNEQFF
TRBJ2-5	.	TRBV29-1	CSVEGGGDHQETQYF
TRBJ2-7	.	TRBV5-1	CASSFPSDLPLSEQYF
TRBJ2-1	.	TRBV7-9	CASSLAGQGRPYNEQFF
TRBJ1-1	.	TRBV12-2	CASRTHRDRYYTEAFF
TRBJ2-1	.	TRBV6-6	CASSLTSAGRGEQFF
TRBJ1-3	.	TRBV12-3/TRBV12-4	CASSGTTGNTIYF
TRBJ1-5	.	TRBV5-6	CASSGQEEGQPQHF
TRBJ1-1	.	TRBV7-3	CASSPGQITNTEAFF
TRBJ1-6	once	TRBV6-6	CASSRSEASYNSPLHF
TRBJ2-3	.	TRBV9	CASSVGAGGSDTQYF
TRBJ2-2	.	TRBV27	CASSFGARTQQGVTGELFF
TRBJ2-5	once	TRBV7-2	CASSPGGVAWGETQYF
TRBJ1-5	.	TRBV7-3	CASSLSADSNQPQHF
TRBJ1-6	.	TRBV5-1	CASSFRQGGPNSPLHF
TRBJ2-7	.	TRBV5-5	CASNNPDSYEQYF
TRBJ2-3	.	TRBV5-4	CASNRRASGGRSTDTQYF
TRBJ2-5	once	TRBV11-2	CASSLGLGNTGMEETQYF
TRBJ1-2	.	TRBV7-9	CASSKGEGSYGYTF
TRBJ1-6	.	TRBV4-3	CASSQDSSVASPLHF
TRBJ2-1	.	TRBV27	CASSPRGQGASYSYNEQFF
TRBJ1-1	.	TRBV5-6	CASSWGRGSTVLNTEAFF
TRBJ1-2	.	TRBV5-4	CASSQPGQGAGYGYTF
TRBJ2-2	.	TRBV7-3	CASSLMDPQNTGELFF
TRBJ2-7	.	TRBV6-5	CASSDSGHIYEQYF
TRBJ1-1	.	TRBV30	CAEKGQNTEAFF
TRBJ2-2	.	TRBV7-3	CASSLSRNTGELFF
TRBJ2-3	once	TRBV6-4	CASALTAGRITDTQYF
TRBJ1-1	.	TRBV25-1	CASRMGGETEAFF
TRBJ1-1	.	TRBV5-1	CASSLKGDTEAFF
TRBJ2-7	.	TRBV12-3/TRBV12-4	CASSLIAGGEQYF
TRBJ1-1	.	TRBV6-5	CASSLPGAGLDTEAFF
TRBJ2-7	.	TRBV7-2	CASSLDGTGGTSYEQYF
TRBJ2-3	.	TRBV6-2/TRBV6-3	CASSYSGGDTQYF
TRBJ1-1	.	TRBV2	CASMRGLNTEAFF
TRBJ2-5	.	TRBV7-2	CASSSSSGVETQYF
TRBJ2-7	.	TRBV7-9	CASSLAGDTHPTQYF
TRBJ1-1	.	TRBV4-2	CASSQDGGAFF
TRBJ2-1	.	TRBV4-3	CASSQEGRYNEQFF
TRBJ2-2	.	TRBV7-9	CASSLPLDTGELFF
TRBJ2-7	.	TRBV5-5	CASSPPRTGTYEQYF
TRBJ1-6	.	TRBV18	CASSRADNSPLHF